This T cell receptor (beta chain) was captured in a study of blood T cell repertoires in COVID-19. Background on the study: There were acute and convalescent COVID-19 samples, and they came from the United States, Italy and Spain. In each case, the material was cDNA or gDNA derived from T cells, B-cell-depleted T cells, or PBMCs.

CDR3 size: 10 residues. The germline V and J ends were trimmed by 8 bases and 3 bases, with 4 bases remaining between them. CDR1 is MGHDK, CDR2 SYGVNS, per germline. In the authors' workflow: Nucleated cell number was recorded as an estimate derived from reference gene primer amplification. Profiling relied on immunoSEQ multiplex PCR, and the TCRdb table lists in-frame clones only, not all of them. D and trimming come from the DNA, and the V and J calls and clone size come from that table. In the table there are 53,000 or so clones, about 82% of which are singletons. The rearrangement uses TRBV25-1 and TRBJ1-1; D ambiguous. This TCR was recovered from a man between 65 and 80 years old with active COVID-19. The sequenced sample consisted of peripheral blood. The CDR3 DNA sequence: TGTGCCAGCGGCCACACTGAAGCTTTCTTT. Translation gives CASGHTEAFF.